The T cell receptor beta chain described here comes from a study of CXCR4 blockade with PD-1 therapy in pancreatic cancer. These archived tumors were resected from patients never given neoadjuvant therapy beforehand. Study conclusions and caveats: Clone frequency correlated with its number of distinct nucleotide rearrangements. Only TCRbeta chains were sequenced here.

The CDR3 loop spans 14 amino acids. Per the germline V gene, CDR1 is MNHGY and CDR2 is SAAAGT. Trimming removed 6 bases from V and 1 base from J, with 12 bases in between. This clone has only a few counts. Its specificity is unknown. Here immunoSEQ multiplex PCR was the method, and the copy in TCRdb shows in-frame clones only, minus some. Here the sample spans 1,500 to 2,000 clones, around 50% being singletons. Material: tumor tissue. This sequence was found in a human donor with pancreatic ductal adenocarcinoma. This chain uses TRBV6-8 with TRBJ1-1; no firm D call. The CDR3 protein is CASRLRIENTEAFF. CDR3 coding DNA: TGTGCCAGCAGGCTCAGGATAGAGAACACTGAAGCTTTCTTT.